This TCR beta chain was captured in a study of blood T cell repertoires in COVID-19. About the research overall: Whether acute or convalescent, the COVID-19 samples came from the United States, Italy and Spain. In each case, the material was cDNA or gDNA derived from T cells, B-cell-depleted T cells, or PBMCs.

Among Cohort 3 donors, those recovered had two negative PCRs, clearance, or symptom resolution. This CDR3 is 12 amino acids long. The V and J ends lost 2 bases and 8 bases respectively, with 8 bases between them. Germline V CDR1 and CDR2: SGHRS, YFSETQ. The authors' processing: Reference gene primers were amplified, and this amplification served to estimate nucleated cell counts. Method: immunoSEQ multiplex PCR; TCRdb's copy keeps in-frame clones and lacks some. V and J calls and clone size are given by that table; D and trimming were obtained from the DNA. Here the sample spans more than 150,000 clones, approximately 88% being singletons.

The chain joins TRBV5-1 to TRBJ2-1; D gene unclear. Sequenced input: PBMCs or T cells enriched from blood (not recorded which). The TCR comes from a woman aged 60-70 years who had recovered from COVID-19. The CDR3 protein is CASSFFRDEQFF. CDR3 DNA: TGCGCCAGCAGCTTCTTCCGGGATGAGCAGTTCTTC.